A single sample gave rise to the 2 T cell receptor beta chains below, sequenced in a study of blood T cell repertoires in COVID-19. Profiling relied on immunoSEQ multiplex PCR, and the TCRdb table lists in-frame clones only, not all of them. Of more than 250,000 clones in the sample, about 89% were seen once. Sequenced input: PBMCs or T cells enriched from blood (not recorded which). These receptors were collected from a woman younger than 45 who had recovered from COVID-19.

This chain joins TRBV6-5 and TRBJ2-1; the D gene is possibly TRBD2 (5 bases). V was trimmed by 6 bases and J by 9 bases, leaving 12 bases between them. Germline V gives CDR1 MNHEY, CDR2 SVGAGI. CDR3 length equals 12 residues. DNA for the CDR3: TGTGCCAGCAGGATAGCGTTAAGTGAGCAGTTCTTC. It codes for CASRIALSEQFF.

A few counts support this clone. The rearrangement joins TRBV9 to TRBJ1-2; perhaps TRBD1 as D (5 bases). Trimming left V 0 bases short and J 8 bases short, with 17 bases between. This CDR3 contains 15 residues. Germline CDR1 and CDR2: SGDLS and YYNGEE. CDR3 residues: CASSVGLWGTGGYTF. The CDR3 DNA is TGTGCCAGCAGCGTAGGATTATGGGGTACAGGAGGCTACACCTTC. Using reference TRBV9 and TRBJ1-2 for the parts outside the CDR3, the full variable domain is DSGVTQTPKHLITATGQRVTLRCSPRSGDLSVYWYQQSLDQGLQFLIQYYNGEERAKGNILERFSAQQFPDLHSELNLSSLELGDSALYFCASSVGLWGTGGYTFGSGTRLTVV.